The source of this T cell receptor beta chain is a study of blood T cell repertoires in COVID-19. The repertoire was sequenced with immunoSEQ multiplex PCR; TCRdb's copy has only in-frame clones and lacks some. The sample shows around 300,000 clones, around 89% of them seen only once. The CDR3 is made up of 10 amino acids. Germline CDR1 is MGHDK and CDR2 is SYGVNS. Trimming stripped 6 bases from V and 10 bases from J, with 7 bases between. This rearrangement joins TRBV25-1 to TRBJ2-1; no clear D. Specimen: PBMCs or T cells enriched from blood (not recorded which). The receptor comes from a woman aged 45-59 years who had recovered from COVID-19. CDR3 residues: CASSVLEQFF. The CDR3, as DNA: TGTGCCAGCAGCGTCTTAGAGCAGTTCTTC.